This passage covers 23 T cell receptor beta chains from one sample sequenced in a study of post-analysis software for immune sequencing data. Study outcomes and limitations: Elevated frequency relative to controls characterized several TRBV segments in patients, TRBV5-6, TRBV5-1 and TRBV20-1 among them.

No antigen has been assigned to these receptors. Incorporated into the TCR beta cDNA libraries were unique molecular identifiers, which served to reduce PCR and sequencing biases. A single record per CDR3 protein comes from TCRdb applying MiXCR to the PCR reads. The sample has about 760,000 distinct CDR3 sequences, about 32% seen once; the top ten hold approximately 0.6%. Source material: blood. These TCRs come from a girl aged 5 to 17 with multiple sclerosis.

This clonotype came up a few times. This chain links TRBV20-1 with TRBJ2-7; D gene unclear. The ends were cut back, 0 bases at V and 1 base at J, with 10 bases in the middle. Germline V gives CDR1 DFQATT, CDR2 SNEGSKA (reference sequence). This CDR3 spans 14 amino acids. The chain's CDR3 is CSARDFASSYEQYF. Written as DNA, the CDR3 is TGCAGTGCTAGAGATTTTGCCAGTTCCTACGAGCAGTACTTC.

This rearrangement joins TRBV5-8 to TRBJ1-1, with D unresolved. The CDR3 runs 14 residues. Germline CDR1 SGHTS, CDR2 YDEGEE. V gave up 0 bases and J gave up 4 bases, with 10 bases separating them. CDR3 sequence reads: CASSLDTVSTEAFF. The CDR3 DNA is TGTGCCAGCAGCTTGGACACGGTGAGCACTGAAGCTTTCTTT. Full variable domain (missing parts from reference TRBV5-8 and TRBJ1-1): EAGVTQSPTHLIKTRGQQATLRCSPISGHTSVYWYQQALGLGLQFLLWYDEGEERNRGNFPPRFSGRQFPNYSSELNVNALELEDSALYLCASSLDTVSTEAFFGQGTRLTVV.

This clonotype was detected many times. The V call is TRBV29-1, the J call TRBJ2-3, with D unresolved. The length of the CDR3 is 14 residues. CDR1 is SQVTM and CDR2 is ANQGSEA in the germline V gene. V gave up 7 bases and J gave up 2 bases, with 16 bases separating them. CDR3 bases: TGCAGCGGTGACCCCACCCAAGACACAGATACGCAGTATTTT. Encoded protein: CSGDPTQDTDTQYF.

The chain couples TRBV20-1 to TRBJ1-5; D uncertain. CDR3 length: 16 amino acids. Germline V CDR1 and CDR2: DFQATT, SNEGSKA (reference sequence). V was cut by 3 bases and J by 2 bases, with 17 bases left in between. This chain's CDR3 is CSASLQGWGGNQPQHF. The DNA of the CDR3 is TGCAGTGCTAGCCTACAAGGGTGGGGTGGCAATCAGCCCCAGCATTTT.

This clonotype was detected only a few times. This chain connects TRBV21-1 to TRBJ2-1; the table's D call of TRBD1 was not tested on the DNA. TRBV21-1 is annotated as a pseudogene. The CDR3 spans 14 residues. CDR3 loop: CASSKKEDRDEQFF. DNA for the CDR3: TGTGCCAGCAGCAAAAAGGAGGACAGGGATGAGCAGTTCTTC.

The chain carries TRBV20-1 and TRBJ2-1; no clear D. Germline V lookup: CDR1 DFQATT, CDR2 SNEGSKA (reference sequence). The CDR3 runs 16 residues. The V end lost 0 bases, the J end lost 4 bases, and 16 bases lay between the germline ends. CDR3 in DNA: TGCAGTGCTAGAGATTATGAGAGCAGGCTATACAATGAGCAGTTCTTC. Encoded protein: CSARDYESRLYNEQFF.

The rearrangement uses TRBV7-9 and TRBJ1-1; possibly TRBD1 for D (5 bases). The length of the CDR3 is 12 residues. From germline, CDR1 is SEHNR and CDR2 FQNEAQ (reference sequence). V was shortened by 3 bases and J by 6 bases, with 8 bases between the two germline ends. The CDR3 DNA reads TGTGCCAGCAGCTTCCCGGGGGCTGAAGCTTTCTTT. It is translated as CASSFPGAEAFF.

This clonotype was seen a few times. The chain has TRBV29-1 and TRBJ1-1, with TRBD1 identical over 7 bases. The CDR3 runs to 12 residues. Germline assignment: CDR1 SQVTM and CDR2 ANQGSEA. J gave up 5 bases and V 7 bases, and 7 bases lay outside the gene matches. Written as DNA, the CDR3 is TGCAGCGCATCCGACAGGGAGACTGAAGCTTTCTTT. As protein: CSASDRETEAFF.

The V and J genes are TRBV7-2 and TRBJ1-4; D gene ambiguous. Trimming stripped 5 bases from V and 5 bases from J, with 18 bases between. This CDR3 contains 16 residues. Germline CDR1 reads SGHTA; CDR2 reads FQGNSA. In DNA, the CDR3 is TGTGCCAGCAGCCCCACCCCGGGTAGGGCGAATGAAAAACTGTTTTTT. Its translation is CASSPTPGRANEKLFF.

This chain joins TRBV5-4 and TRBJ2-5; D is undetermined. The germline gives CDR1 SGHNT, CDR2 YYREEE (reference sequence). The CDR3 covers 14 residues. V lost 3 bases to trimming and J lost 5 bases, with 14 bases between them. The CDR3 nucleotides are TGTGCCAGCAGCTCGGTGACTGGCCGGGAGACCCAGTACTTC. Protein sequence: CASSSVTGRETQYF.

The chain employs TRBV7-9 and TRBJ1-1; weak D call: TRBD1 (6 bases). Germline V lookup: CDR1 SEHNR, CDR2 FQNEAQ (reference sequence). The CDR3 consists of 15 residues. Trimming cost V 8 bases and J 6 bases, with 22 bases left between them. The CDR3 reads CASGLPRGGYAEAFF. The CDR3 DNA reads TGTGCCAGCGGACTTCCCAGGGGAGGATACGCTGAAGCTTTCTTT.

The rearrangement joins TRBV7-2 to TRBJ2-6; 7 positions agree with TRBD1. CDR1 and CDR2 (germline): SGHTA, FQGNSA. The CDR3 has 18 residues. The ends lost 5 bases at V and 2 bases at J; junction bases unmatched: 12. Written as DNA, the CDR3 is TGTGCCAGCAGCCGGGACAGATCGATTGGACCTGGGGCCAACGTCCTGACTTTC. Its protein product is CASSRDRSIGPGANVLTF.

The V gene is TRBV12-3 or TRBV12-4, the J gene TRBJ2-1; a possible D gene is TRBD2 (5 bases). V was cut by 5 bases and J by 3 bases, with 14 bases left in between. The CDR3 consists of 15 residues. The CDR3 nucleotides are TGTGCCAGCAGTAAGGACCGACGGGACTACAATGAGCAGTTCTTC. Its translation is CASSKDRRDYNEQFF.

The chain joins TRBV7-9 to TRBJ2-3; no clear D gene. The V and J ends lost 5 bases and 9 bases respectively, with 0 bases between them. CDR1 and CDR2 from the germline V gene are SEHNR and FQNEAQ (reference sequence). This CDR3 region has 8 residues. The CDR3 loop reads CASSTQYF. Here the CDR3 DNA reads TGTGCCAGCAGCACGCAGTATTTT.

The rearrangement links TRBV10-3 to TRBJ2-5, with TRBD2 as a possible D gene (5 bases). This CDR3 contains 15 residues. Germline loops: CDR1 ENHRY, CDR2 SYGVKD. Trimming pared 10 bases from V and 1 base from J, leaving 19 bases between. CDR3 protein: CATQDASRVQETQYF. The CDR3 DNA reads as TGTGCCACCCAAGACGCCTCGAGGGTCCAAGAGACCCAGTACTTC.

The chain uses TRBV7-9 and TRBJ1-1; 9 nucleotides match TRBD1. The ends lost 5 bases at V and 9 bases at J; junction bases unmatched: 4. CDR3 length equals 12 residues. Germline lookup yields CDR1 SEHNR and CDR2 FQNEAQ (reference sequence). The DNA of the CDR3 is TGTGCCAGCAGCCCCACAGGGGGCCAAGCTTTCTTT. This codes for CASSPTGGQAFF.

The V and J genes are TRBV12-3 or TRBV12-4 and TRBJ2-3; D is undetermined. V lost 6 bases to trimming and J lost 5 bases, with 9 bases between them. The CDR3 has 12 residues. This chain's CDR3 is CASRNPRDTQYF. The CDR3 bases are TGTGCCAGCAGGAACCCTCGAGATACGCAGTATTTT.

J is TRBJ2-2 and V is TRBV2; 7 nucleotides align to TRBD1. V shed 6 bases and J 3 bases; nucleotides not matched to a gene: 4. The CDR3 is 14 amino acids. Germline CDR1 is SNHLY and CDR2 is FYNNEI. CDR3 sequence reads: CASRPGTDTGELFF. The CDR3 bases are TGTGCCAGCAGGCCTGGGACAGACACCGGGGAGCTGTTTTTT.

The table lists this clonotype with a few counts. This rearrangement joins TRBV6-2 or TRBV6-3 to TRBJ2-1; D unresolved. Between the trimmed V and J ends, which lost 8 bases and 3 bases, there was a span of 11 bases. Looked up from germline, CDR1 is MNHEY and CDR2 is SVGEGT. The CDR3 extends over 13 amino acids. CDR3 bases: TGTGCCAGCGGTACGACCCTCTACAATGAGCAGTTCTTC. Its translation: CASGTTLYNEQFF.

This sequence joins TRBV10-1 and TRBJ2-5; tentatively, D is TRBD1 (5 bases). The germline gives CDR1 WNHNN, CDR2 SYGVQD (reference sequence). V lost 0 bases and J 5 bases, leaving 19 bases between the germline ends. The CDR3 loop spans 17 amino acids. The CDR3 is CASSESFLGQGKETQYF. The CDR3 region has the DNA TGCGCCAGCAGTGAGTCGTTCCTGGGGCAAGGGAAGGAGACCCAGTACTTC.

A word on this clonotype: One end of the junction fails to match germline, which may point to a read error. The V gene is TRBV27, the J gene TRBJ2-7, with 9 bases lining up with TRBD1. This CDR3 is built from 14 residues. Germline V gene lookup returns CDR1 MNHEY and CDR2 SMNVEV (reference sequence). The CDR3 DNA is TGTGCCGGCAGTTGGGGACAGGGATCCTACGAGCAGTACTTC. Translating gives CAGSWGQGSYEQYF.

This clonotype was counted between two and nine times. The chain combines TRBV7-2 with TRBJ1-2, with a weak D call TRBD1 (5 bases). V was cut by 4 bases and J by 5 bases, with 11 bases left in between. The CDR3 length is 13 residues. Germline values: CDR1 SGHTA, CDR2 FQGNSA. The CDR3 nucleotides are TGTGCCAGCAGCTCGGGACCGAATTATGGCTACACCTTC. This translates into CASSSGPNYGYTF. The full variable domain, with the rest looked up from reference TRBV7-2 and TRBJ1-2, is GAGVSQSPSNKVTEKGKDVELRCDPISGHTALYWYRQSLGQGLEFLIYFQGNSAPDKSGLPSDRFSAERTGGSVSTLTIQRTQQEDSAVYLCASSSGPNYGYTFGSGTRLTVV.

The chain has TRBV4-3 and TRBJ1-2; D is possibly TRBD1 (6 bases). The length of the CDR3 is 16 residues. The V end lost 1 base, the J end lost 4 bases, and 16 bases lay between the germline ends. Germline lookup yields CDR1 LGHNA and CDR2 YSLEER. The CDR3 loop is CASSQAAAGGAYGYTF. The CDR3 region has the DNA TGCGCCAGCAGCCAAGCCGCCGCGGGGGGCGCCTATGGCTACACCTTC.